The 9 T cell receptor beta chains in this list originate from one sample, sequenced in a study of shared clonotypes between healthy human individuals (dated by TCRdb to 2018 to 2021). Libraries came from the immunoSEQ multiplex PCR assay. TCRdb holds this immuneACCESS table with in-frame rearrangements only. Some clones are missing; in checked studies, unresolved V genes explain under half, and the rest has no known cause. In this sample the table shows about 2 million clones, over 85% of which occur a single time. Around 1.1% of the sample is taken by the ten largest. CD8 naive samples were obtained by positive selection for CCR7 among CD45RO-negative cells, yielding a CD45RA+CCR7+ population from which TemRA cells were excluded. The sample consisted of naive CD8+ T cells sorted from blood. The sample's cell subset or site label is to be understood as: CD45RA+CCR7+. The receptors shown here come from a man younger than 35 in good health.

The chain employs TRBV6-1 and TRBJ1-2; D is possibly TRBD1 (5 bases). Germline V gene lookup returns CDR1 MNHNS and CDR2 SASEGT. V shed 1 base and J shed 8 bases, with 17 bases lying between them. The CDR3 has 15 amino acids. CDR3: CASSEVPGYSGGYTF. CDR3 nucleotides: TGTGCCAGCAGTGAAGTTCCAGGGTATTCGGGGGGCTACACCTTC.

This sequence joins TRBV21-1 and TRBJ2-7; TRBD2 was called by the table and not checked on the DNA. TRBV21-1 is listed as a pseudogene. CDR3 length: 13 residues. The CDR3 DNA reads TGTGCCACCCGGCGACTAGCCTACTACGAGCAGTACTTC. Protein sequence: CATRRLAYYEQYF.

The CDR3 is CAIKEQSNQPQHF. The DNA of the CDR3 is TGTGCCATCAAGGAACAGAGCAATCAGCCCCAGCATTTT. This chain joins TRBV10-3 and TRBJ1-5; D gene uncertain. Per germline, CDR1 ENHRY and CDR2 SYGVKD. V was cut by 7 bases and J by 1 base, with 8 bases left in between. CDR3 length: 13 residues.

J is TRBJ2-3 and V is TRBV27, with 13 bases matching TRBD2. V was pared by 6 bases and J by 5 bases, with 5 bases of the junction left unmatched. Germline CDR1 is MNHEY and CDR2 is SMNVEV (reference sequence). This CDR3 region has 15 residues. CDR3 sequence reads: CASRETSGGRDTQYF. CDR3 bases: TGTGCCAGCAGAGAGACTAGCGGGGGGAGAGATACGCAGTATTTT.

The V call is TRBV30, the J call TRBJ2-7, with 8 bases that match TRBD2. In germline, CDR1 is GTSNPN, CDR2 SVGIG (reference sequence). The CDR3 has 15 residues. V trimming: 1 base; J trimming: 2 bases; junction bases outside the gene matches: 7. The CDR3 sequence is CAWSAPVAGPYEQYF. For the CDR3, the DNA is TGTGCCTGGAGTGCCCCCGTAGCGGGACCCTACGAGCAGTACTTC.

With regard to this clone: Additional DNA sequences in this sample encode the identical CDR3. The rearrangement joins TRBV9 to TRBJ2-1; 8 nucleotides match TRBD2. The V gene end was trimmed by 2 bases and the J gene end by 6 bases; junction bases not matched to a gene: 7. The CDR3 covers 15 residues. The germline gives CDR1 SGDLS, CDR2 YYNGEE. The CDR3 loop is CASSVDGTSGNEQFF. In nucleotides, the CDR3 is TGTGCCAGCAGCGTTGATGGTACTAGCGGCAATGAGCAGTTCTTC.

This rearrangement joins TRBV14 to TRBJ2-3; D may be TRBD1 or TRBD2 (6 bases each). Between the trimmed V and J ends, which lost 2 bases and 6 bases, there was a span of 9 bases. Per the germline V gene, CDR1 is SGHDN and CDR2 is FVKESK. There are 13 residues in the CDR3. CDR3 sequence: CASSQIGGDTQYF. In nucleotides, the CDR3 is TGTGCCAGCAGCCAAATCGGGGGCGATACGCAGTATTTT.

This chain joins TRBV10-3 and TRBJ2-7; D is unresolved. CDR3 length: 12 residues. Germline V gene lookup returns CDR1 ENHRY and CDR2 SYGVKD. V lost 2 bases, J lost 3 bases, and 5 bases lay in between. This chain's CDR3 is CAISETNYEQYF. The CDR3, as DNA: TGTGCCATCAGTGAGACAAACTACGAGCAGTACTTC.

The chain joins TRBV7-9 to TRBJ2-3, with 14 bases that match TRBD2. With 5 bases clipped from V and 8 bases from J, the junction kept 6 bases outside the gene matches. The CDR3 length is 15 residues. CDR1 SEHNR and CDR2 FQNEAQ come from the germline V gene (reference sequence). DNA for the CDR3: TGTGCCAGCAGCCCGACTAGCGGGAGGGCCCGTACGCAGTATTTT. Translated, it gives CASSPTSGRARTQYF.